Here is one TCR beta chain with its context. The antigen is unknown. This specimen comes from a study of cytomegalovirus exposure and HLA in healthy donors. Findings and limits, study-wide: Productive status was seen about 87% or about 30% of the time for most TCR beta V segments in an earlier analysis.

Primers: 60 Vbeta forward and 13 Jbeta reverse. Method: immunoSEQ multiplex PCR; TCRdb's copy keeps in-frame clones and lacks some. The sample yields about 160,000 clones, around 78% seen once. Germline assignment: CDR1 SGHRS and CDR2 YFSETQ. After removal of 3 bases from V and 3 bases from J, the junction contained 4 bases not matched to a gene. There are 16 residues in the CDR3. The donors comprised healthy bone marrow donors. Specimen: PBMCs. The receptor comes from a middle-aged woman in good health and CMV-seronegative. This chain joins TRBV5-1 and TRBJ1-3; 12 nucleotides align to TRBD1. The CDR3 here is CASSSGQGALGNTIYF. CDR3 in DNA: TGCGCCAGCAGCTCGGGACAGGGGGCGCTTGGAAACACCATATATTTT.